The clone carrying this T cell receptor beta chain was detected many times. The antigen is unknown. The data are from a study of type 1 regulatory T cells. Study details: This in vitro CD4 product, T-allo10, is enriched for Tr1 cells and alloantigen-specific. Whole-study findings and limits: Type 1 regulatory T cells had a more restricted TCR repertoire than non-type 1 regulatory T cells.

In germline, CDR1 is LGHDT, CDR2 YNNKEL (reference sequence). V lost 0 bases to trimming and J lost 9 bases, with 15 bases between them. CDR3 length equals 14 residues. TCRdb passed the reads through MiXCR, listing each CDR3 protein once. Of about 42,000 distinct CDR3 sequences listed, 10% to 15% are singletons. The receptor's source is a human donor in good health. The rearrangement joins TRBV3-1 to TRBJ2-7; tentative D call: TRBD2 (6 bases). The sample was cultured non-Tr1 T cells, either the whole culture or a sorted T cell fraction (not recorded which). Written as DNA, the CDR3 is TGTGCCAGCAGCCAAGAACCCAGTCCCGGGGGGCAGTACTTC. It is translated as CASSQEPSPGGQYF.